Presented here are 11 T cell receptor beta chains from one specimen sequenced in a study of T-cell memory formation after mild COVID-19. TCRdb passed the 5' RACE reads through MiXCR, listing each CDR3 protein once. The data contain a few hundred thousand distinct CDR3 sequences, around 15% of them seen just once; the ten biggest clones take up approximately 23%. Sequenced input: PBMCs or a T cell subset sorted from them (not recorded which). The receptors derive from a man younger than 30 who had mild COVID-19 (a few samples of this study predate the infection). Cell type and time point are not known.

This chain links TRBV12-3 or TRBV12-4 with TRBJ2-5, with D possibly being TRBD2 (7 bases). The V end was cut by 5 bases, the J end by 4 bases, with 17 bases between. The length of the CDR3 is 15 residues. CDR3 loop: CASSALGGGGETQYF. In nucleotides, the CDR3 is TGTGCCAGCAGTGCTTTGGGGGGGGGCGGAGAGACCCAGTACTTC.

This clonotype has only a few counts. V usage is TRBV7-8 and J usage is TRBJ2-7, with D perhaps matching TRBD1 (6 bases). CDR3 length: 14 amino acids. From germline, CDR1 is SGHVS and CDR2 FQNEAQ. V was pared by 5 bases and J by 3 bases, with 14 bases between. The CDR3: CASSARGKVYEQYV. The CDR3 bases are TGTGCCAGCAGCGCCAGGGGAAAGGTCTACGAGCAGTACGTC.

This clonotype was recorded many times. The chain links TRBV5-1 to TRBJ2-7; 8 positions match TRBD1. The CDR3 has 14 residues. The ends lost 4 bases at V and 5 bases at J; junction bases unmatched: 8. CDR1 and CDR2 (germline): SGHRS, YFSETQ. The CDR3 protein is CASSPRDRLDEQYF. The DNA of the CDR3 is TGCGCCAGCAGCCCTCGGGACAGGTTGGACGAGCAGTACTTC.

The chain is built from TRBV18 and TRBJ2-5; D may be TRBD1 or TRBD2 (5 bases each). Trimming cost V 3 bases and J 5 bases, with 13 bases left between them. There are 14 residues in the CDR3. Germline-derived CDR1 and CDR2 are KGHSH and LQKENI. The CDR3 region is CASSPGPSGETQYF. CDR3 nucleotides: TGTGCCAGCTCACCGGGACCCTCGGGGGAGACCCAGTACTTC.

This clonotype was seen more than once but under ten times. The chain uses TRBV7-9 and TRBJ1-2, with D uncertain. Germline V gives CDR1 SEHNR, CDR2 FQNEAQ (reference sequence). Between the trimmed V and J ends, which lost 1 base and 5 bases, there was a span of 8 bases. CDR3 length: 13 residues. CDR3 nucleotide sequence: TGTGCCAGCAGCTTAGGAGCGGGGTATGGCTACACCTTC. Amino acids: CASSLGAGYGYTF.

This clonotype was counted only a few times. The chain uses TRBV12-5 and TRBJ2-7, with D tentatively TRBD2 (5 bases). Trimming took 6 bases from V and 5 from J, leaving 23 bases between them. There are 16 residues in the CDR3. Germline lookup yields CDR1 LGHNT and CDR2 FRNRAP. CDR3: CASGPGGPRRLNEQYF. For the CDR3, the DNA is TGTGCTAGTGGCCCCGGCGGGCCCCGAAGGCTCAACGAGCAGTACTTC.

The DNA for the CDR3 is TGTGCCAGCAGCTTAGAGGGGTCGGGGTCCGGTCGGCAGCATTTT. It translates to CASSLEGSGSGRQHF. This chain links TRBV7-2 with TRBJ1-5; TRBD1 might be the D (5 bases). The CDR3 has 15 residues. The germline V gene encodes CDR1 SGHTA and CDR2 FQGNSA. Trimming cost V 1 base and J 13 bases, with 20 bases left between them. Complete variable domain (other parts from reference TRBV7-2 and TRBJ1-5): GAGVSQSPSNKVTEKGKDVELRCDPISGHTALYWYRQSLGQGLEFLIYFQGNSAPDKSGLPSDRFSAERTGGSVSTLTIQRTQQEDSAVYLCASSLEGSGSGRQHFGDGTRLSIL.

The V and J genes are TRBV5-1 and TRBJ1-1; no clear D gene. This CDR3 is built from 15 residues. V lost 5 bases and J lost 0, with 14 bases in between. Germline-derived CDR1 and CDR2 are SGHRS and YFSETQ. CDR3 region: CASSMVVGMNTEAFF. The CDR3 nucleotides read TGCGCCAGCAGTATGGTGGTCGGCATGAACACTGAAGCTTTCTTT.

This chain joins TRBV15 and TRBJ1-1, with a possible D match to TRBD1 (5 bases). V lost 8 bases to trimming and J lost 0 bases, with 10 bases between them. The CDR3 has 13 amino acids. Germline V gene data show CDR1 as LNHNV and CDR2 as YYDKDF (reference sequence). For the CDR3, the DNA is TGTGCCACCGCGGGGCAGGTGAACACTGAAGCTTTCTTT. This codes for CATAGQVNTEAFF.

The chain employs TRBV28 and TRBJ2-3; TRBD1 matches at 7 bases. The CDR3 consists of 16 residues. Losses at the gene ends were 5 bases for V and 7 bases for J; bases not matched to a gene: 15. CDR1 is MDHEN and CDR2 is SYDVKM in the germline V gene. In nucleotides, the CDR3 is TGTGCCAGCAGTCCGCTGACAGGGCCTCGGTCGAATACGCAGTATTTT. Encoded protein: CASSPLTGPRSNTQYF.

The chain carries TRBV5-6 and TRBJ2-7, with a possible D match to TRBD1 (5 bases). Trimming removed 2 bases from V and 2 bases from J, with 8 bases in between. This CDR3 contains 13 residues. Germline V gene data show CDR1 as SGHDT and CDR2 as YYEEEE. Here the CDR3 DNA reads TGTGCCAGCAGCTTCGGACAAGCCTACGAGCAGTACTTC. Amino acids: CASSFGQAYEQYF.